The entry below gives a single T cell receptor beta chain sequence along with its context. Its antigen is not identified. The germline V gene has CDR1 MDHEN and CDR2 SYDVKM. This CDR3 comprises 15 residues. V lost 3 bases and J 1 base, leaving 10 bases between the germline ends. Each CDR3 protein is one row after TCRdb ran MiXCR on the reads. The sample holds nearly 700,000 distinct CDR3 sequences, roughly 30% seen once. The sample comes from a study of T cell repertoires in cytomegalovirus infection. Background on the study: Selected CMV epitopes included recently identified HLA-C-restricted ones as well as well-studied HLA-B-restricted ones. Evidence of both CMV infection and a matching HLA type came from public TCR beta signatures. Study results and limitations: Carriers of CMV plus the relevant HLA were identified by cumulative public TCR beta family frequency.

Sequencing used cultured PBMCs, obtained from culture after CMV antigen stimulation. The clonotype comes from a human donor in good health (CMV status not recorded). Some clones in this sample may be carry-over from other donors' samples. The chain joins TRBV28 to TRBJ2-1; D ambiguous. In DNA form, the CDR3 reads TGTGCCAGCAGTTTTCCGAGTGGTTCCTACAATGAGCAGTTCTTC. This sequence encodes CASSFPSGSYNEQFF.